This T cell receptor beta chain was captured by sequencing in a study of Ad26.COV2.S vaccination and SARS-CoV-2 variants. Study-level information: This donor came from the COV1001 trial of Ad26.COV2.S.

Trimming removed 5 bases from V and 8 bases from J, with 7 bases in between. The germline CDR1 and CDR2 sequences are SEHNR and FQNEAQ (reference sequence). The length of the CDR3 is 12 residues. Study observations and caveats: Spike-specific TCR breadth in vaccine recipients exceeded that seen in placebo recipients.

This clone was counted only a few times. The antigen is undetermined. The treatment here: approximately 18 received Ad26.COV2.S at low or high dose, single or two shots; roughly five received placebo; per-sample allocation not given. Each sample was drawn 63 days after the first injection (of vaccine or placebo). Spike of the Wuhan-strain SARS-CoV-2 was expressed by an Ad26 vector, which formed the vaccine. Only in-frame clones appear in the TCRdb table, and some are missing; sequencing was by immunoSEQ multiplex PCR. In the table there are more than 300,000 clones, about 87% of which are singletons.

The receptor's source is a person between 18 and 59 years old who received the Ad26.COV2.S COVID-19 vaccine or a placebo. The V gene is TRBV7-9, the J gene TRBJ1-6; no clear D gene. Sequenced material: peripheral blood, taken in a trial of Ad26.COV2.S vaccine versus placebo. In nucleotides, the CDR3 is TGTGCCAGCAGCGCCAGTTATTCACCCCTCCACTTT. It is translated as CASSASYSPLHF.